This T cell receptor (beta chain) was sequenced in a study of PD-1 blockade in classical Hodgkin lymphoma. A note on this clone: Antigen: not known.

Study-wide findings and caveats: Those achieving complete response showed baseline diversity like newly diagnosed patients.

Per the germline V gene, CDR1 is SGHRS and CDR2 is YFSETQ. The CDR3 is 20 residues long. The V gene end was trimmed by 1 base and the J gene end by 0 bases; junction bases not matched to a gene: 12. This table comes from immunoSEQ multiplex PCR, and its TCRdb copy is limited to in-frame clones, with some not included. The table includes about 64,000 clones, roughly nine tenths detected once. The time point is: cycle 4 day 1 (C4D1), after more than five weeks of nivolumab. All trial patients relapsed after autologous stem cell transplantation. Classification of best responses gave complete response, partial response or progressive disease.

This chain links TRBV5-1 with TRBJ2-2, with 10 bases matching TRBD2. This receptor was obtained from a human donor with classical Hodgkin lymphoma. This specimen was peripheral blood mononuclear cells (PBMCs), taken before the fourth cycle of nivolumab. The chain's CDR3 is CASSLLVSGGSIANTGELFF. CDR3 DNA: TGCGCCAGCAGCTTGCTTGTTAGCGGGGGGTCAATTGCGAACACCGGGGAGCTGTTTTTT.